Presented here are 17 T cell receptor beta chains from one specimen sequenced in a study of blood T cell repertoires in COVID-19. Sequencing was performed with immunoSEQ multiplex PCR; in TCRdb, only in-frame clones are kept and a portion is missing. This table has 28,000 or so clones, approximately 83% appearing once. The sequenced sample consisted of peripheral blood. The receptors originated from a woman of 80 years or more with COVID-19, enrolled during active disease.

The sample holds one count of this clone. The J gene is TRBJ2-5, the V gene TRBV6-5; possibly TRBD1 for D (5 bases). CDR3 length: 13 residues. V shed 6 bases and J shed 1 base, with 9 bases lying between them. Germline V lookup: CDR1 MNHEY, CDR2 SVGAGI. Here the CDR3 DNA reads TGTGCCAGCAGCCTAGACAGCCAAGAGACCCAGTACTTC. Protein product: CASSLDSQETQYF.

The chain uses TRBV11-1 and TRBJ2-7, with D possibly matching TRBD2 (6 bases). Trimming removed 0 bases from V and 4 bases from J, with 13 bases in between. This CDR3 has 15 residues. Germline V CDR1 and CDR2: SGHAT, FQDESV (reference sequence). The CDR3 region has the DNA TGTGCCAGCAGCTTAGCGGTCACCGGAGGGTACGAGCAGTACTTC. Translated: CASSLAVTGGYEQYF. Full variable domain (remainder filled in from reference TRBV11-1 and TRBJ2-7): EAEVAQSPRYKITEKSQAVAFWCDPISGHATLYWYRQILGQGPELLVQFQDESVVDDSQLPKDRFSAERLKGVDSTLKIQPAELGDSAMYLCASSLAVTGGYEQYFGPGTRLTVT.

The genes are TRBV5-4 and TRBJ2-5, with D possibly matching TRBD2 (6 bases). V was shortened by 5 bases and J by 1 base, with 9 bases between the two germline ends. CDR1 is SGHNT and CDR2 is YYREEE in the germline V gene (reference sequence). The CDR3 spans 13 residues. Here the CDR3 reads CASSWDFQETQYF. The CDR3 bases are TGTGCCAGCAGTTGGGACTTCCAAGAGACCCAGTACTTC.

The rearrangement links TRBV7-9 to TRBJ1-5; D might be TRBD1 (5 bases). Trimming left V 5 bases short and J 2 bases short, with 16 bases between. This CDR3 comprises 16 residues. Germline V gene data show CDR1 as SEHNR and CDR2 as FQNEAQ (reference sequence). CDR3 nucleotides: TGTGCCAGCAGCCCTGCGGGGGGGGTTCGCAATCAGCCCCAGCATTTT. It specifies CASSPAGGVRNQPQHF.

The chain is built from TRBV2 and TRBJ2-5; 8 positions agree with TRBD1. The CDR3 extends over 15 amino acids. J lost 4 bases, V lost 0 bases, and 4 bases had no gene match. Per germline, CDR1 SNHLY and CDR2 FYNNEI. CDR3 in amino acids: CASSEAGGQVETQYF. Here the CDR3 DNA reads TGTGCCAGCAGTGAAGCTGGGGGACAGGTAGAGACCCAGTACTTC.

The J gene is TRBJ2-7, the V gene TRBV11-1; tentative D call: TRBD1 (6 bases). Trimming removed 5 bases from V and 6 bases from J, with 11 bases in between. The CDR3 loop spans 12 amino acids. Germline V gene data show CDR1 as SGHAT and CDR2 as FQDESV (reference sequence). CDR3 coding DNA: TGTGCCAGCAGCCCAGGGGTTGGCGAGCAGTACTTC. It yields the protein CASSPGVGEQYF.

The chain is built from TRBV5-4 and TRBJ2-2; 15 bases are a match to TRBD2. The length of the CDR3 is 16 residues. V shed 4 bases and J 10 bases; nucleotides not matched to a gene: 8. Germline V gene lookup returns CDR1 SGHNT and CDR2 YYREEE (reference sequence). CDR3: CASSARTSGGAAELFF. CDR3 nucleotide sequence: TGTGCCAGCAGCGCGCGGACTAGCGGGGGGGCCGCGGAGCTGTTTTTT. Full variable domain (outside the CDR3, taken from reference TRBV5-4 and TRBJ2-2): ETGVTQSPTHLIKTRGQQVTLRCSSQSGHNTVSWYQQALGQGPQFIFQYYREEENGRGNFPPRFSGLQFPNYSSELNVNALELDDSALYLCASSARTSGGAAELFFGEGSRLTVL.

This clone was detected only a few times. This CDR3 is CASSFYRAETQYF. The CDR3 DNA sequence: TGTGCCAGCAGCTTCTACAGGGCAGAGACCCAGTACTTC. This chain connects TRBV11-2 to TRBJ2-5; possibly TRBD1 for D (6 bases). The length of the CDR3 is 13 residues. V lost 3 bases to trimming and J lost 4 bases, with 9 bases between them. Per the germline V gene, CDR1 is SGHAT and CDR2 is FQNNGV.

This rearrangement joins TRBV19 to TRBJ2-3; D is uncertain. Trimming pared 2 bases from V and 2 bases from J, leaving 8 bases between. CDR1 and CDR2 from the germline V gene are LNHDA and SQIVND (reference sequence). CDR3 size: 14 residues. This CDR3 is CASSIMADTDTQYF. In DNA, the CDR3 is TGTGCCAGTAGTATAATGGCGGACACAGATACGCAGTATTTT.

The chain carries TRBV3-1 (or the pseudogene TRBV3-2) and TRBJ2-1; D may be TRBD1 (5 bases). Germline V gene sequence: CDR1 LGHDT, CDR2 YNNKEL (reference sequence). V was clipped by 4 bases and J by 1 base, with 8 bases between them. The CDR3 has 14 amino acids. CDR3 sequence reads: CASSLRVSYNEQFF. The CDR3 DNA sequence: TGTGCCAGCAGCCTCAGGGTTTCCTACAATGAGCAGTTCTTC.

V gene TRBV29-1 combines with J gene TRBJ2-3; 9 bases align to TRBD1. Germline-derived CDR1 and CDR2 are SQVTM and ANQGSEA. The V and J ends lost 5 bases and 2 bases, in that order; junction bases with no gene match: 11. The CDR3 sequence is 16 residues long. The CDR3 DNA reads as TGCAGCGTTCAATTCTTCCGGACAGGGGACACAGATACGCAGTATTTT. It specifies CSVQFFRTGDTDTQYF.

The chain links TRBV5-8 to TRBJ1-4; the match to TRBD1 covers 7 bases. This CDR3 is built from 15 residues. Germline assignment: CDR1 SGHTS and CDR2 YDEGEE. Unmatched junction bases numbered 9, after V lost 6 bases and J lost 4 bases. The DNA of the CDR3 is TGTGCCAGCACCCAGGGGGGACACAATAATGAAAAACTGTTTTTT. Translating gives CASTQGGHNNEKLFF.

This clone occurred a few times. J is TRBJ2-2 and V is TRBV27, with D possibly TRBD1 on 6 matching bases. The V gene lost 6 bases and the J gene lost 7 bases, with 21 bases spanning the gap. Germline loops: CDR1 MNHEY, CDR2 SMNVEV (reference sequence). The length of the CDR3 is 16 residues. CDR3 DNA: TGTGCCAGCAGCCGTCCCGGGACACCCGATCTCGGGGAGCTGTTTTTT. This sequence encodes CASSRPGTPDLGELFF.

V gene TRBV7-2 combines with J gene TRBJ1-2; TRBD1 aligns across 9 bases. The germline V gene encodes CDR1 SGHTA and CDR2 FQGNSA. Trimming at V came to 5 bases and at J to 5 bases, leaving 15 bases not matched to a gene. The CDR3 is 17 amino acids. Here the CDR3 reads CASSTNSPETGGYGYTF. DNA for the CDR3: TGTGCCAGCAGCACCAATAGCCCCGAGACAGGGGGATATGGCTACACCTTC.

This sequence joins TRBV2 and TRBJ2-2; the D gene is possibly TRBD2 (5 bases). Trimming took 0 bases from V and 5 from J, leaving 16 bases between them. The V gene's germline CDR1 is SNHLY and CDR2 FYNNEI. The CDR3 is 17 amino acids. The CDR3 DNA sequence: TGTGCCAGCAGTGAAGCTCGAGGAGGATGGGGAACCGGGGAGCTGTTTTTT. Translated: CASSEARGGWGTGELFF.

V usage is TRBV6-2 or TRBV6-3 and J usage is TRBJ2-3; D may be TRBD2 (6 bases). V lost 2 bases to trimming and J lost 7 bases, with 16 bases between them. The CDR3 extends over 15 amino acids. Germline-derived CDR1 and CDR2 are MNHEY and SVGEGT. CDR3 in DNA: TGTGCCAGCAGTTACCCCGGGACTTTCTATAATACGCAGTATTTT. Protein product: CASSYPGTFYNTQYF.

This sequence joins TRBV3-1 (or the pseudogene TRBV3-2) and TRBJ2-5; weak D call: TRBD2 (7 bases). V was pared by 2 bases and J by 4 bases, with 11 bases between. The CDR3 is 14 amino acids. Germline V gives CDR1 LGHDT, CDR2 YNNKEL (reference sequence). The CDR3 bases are TGTGCCAGCAGCCAAAGGGGGGGCCTAGAGACCCAGTACTTC. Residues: CASSQRGGLETQYF.